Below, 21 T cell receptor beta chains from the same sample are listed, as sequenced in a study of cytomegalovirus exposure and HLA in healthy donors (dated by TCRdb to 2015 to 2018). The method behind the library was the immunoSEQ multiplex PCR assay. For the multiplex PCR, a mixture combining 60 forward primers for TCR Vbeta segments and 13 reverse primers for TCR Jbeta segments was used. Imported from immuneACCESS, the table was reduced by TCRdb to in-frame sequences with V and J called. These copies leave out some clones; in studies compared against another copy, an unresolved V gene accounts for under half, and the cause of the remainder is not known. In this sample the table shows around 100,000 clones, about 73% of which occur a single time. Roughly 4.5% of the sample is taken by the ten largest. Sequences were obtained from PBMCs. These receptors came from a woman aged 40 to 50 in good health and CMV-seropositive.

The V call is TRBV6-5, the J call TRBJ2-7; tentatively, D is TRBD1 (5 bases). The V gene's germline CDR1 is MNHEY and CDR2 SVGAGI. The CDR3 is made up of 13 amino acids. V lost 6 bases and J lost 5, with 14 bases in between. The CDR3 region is CASRTDITDEQYF. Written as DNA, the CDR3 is TGTGCCAGCAGAACGGACATAACCGACGAGCAGTACTTC.

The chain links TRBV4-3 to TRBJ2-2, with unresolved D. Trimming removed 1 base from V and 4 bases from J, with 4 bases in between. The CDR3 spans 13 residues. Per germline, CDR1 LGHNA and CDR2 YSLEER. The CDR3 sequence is CASSQASTGELFF. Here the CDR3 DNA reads TGCGCCAGCAGCCAAGCGTCCACCGGGGAGCTGTTTTTT.

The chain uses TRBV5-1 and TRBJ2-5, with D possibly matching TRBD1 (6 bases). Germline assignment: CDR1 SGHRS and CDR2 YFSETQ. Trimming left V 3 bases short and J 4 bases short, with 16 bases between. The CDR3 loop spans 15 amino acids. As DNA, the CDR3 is TGCGCCAGCAGCTACCTAGACAGGTCTGGAGAGACCCAGTACTTC. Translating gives CASSYLDRSGETQYF.

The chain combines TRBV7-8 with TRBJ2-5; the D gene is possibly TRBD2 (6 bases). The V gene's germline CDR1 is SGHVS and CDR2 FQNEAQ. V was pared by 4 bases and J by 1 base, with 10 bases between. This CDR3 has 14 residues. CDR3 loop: CASSSVTSQETQYF. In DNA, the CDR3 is TGTGCCAGCAGCTCCGTGACTAGCCAAGAGACCCAGTACTTC.

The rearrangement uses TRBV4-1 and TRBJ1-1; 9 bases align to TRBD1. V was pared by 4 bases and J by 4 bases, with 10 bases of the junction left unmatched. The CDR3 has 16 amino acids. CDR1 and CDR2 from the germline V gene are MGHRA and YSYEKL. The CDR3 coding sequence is TGCGCCAGCAGCCCACAGGGGGCAGTCGGTTCCACTGAAGCTTTCTTT. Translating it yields CASSPQGAVGSTEAFF.

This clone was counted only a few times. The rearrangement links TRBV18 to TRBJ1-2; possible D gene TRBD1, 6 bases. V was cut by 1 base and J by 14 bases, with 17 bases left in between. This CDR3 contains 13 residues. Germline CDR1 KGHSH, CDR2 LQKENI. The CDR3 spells CASSPHQDSASTF. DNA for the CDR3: TGTGCCAGCTCACCACATCAGGACAGCGCATCTACCTTC. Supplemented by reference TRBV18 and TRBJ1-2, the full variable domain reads NAGVMQNPRHLVRRRGQEARLRCSPMKGHSHVYWYRQLPEEGLKFMVYLQKENIIDESGMPKERFSAEFPKEGPSILRIQQVVRGDSAAYFCASSPHQDSASTFGSGTRLTVV.

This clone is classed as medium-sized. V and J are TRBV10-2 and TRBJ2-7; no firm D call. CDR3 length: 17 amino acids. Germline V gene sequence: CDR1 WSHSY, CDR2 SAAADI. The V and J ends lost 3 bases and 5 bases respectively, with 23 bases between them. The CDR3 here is CASSDFRTGSFRDEQYF. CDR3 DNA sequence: TGCGCCAGCAGTGATTTTAGAACCGGGTCCTTTCGCGACGAGCAGTACTTC.

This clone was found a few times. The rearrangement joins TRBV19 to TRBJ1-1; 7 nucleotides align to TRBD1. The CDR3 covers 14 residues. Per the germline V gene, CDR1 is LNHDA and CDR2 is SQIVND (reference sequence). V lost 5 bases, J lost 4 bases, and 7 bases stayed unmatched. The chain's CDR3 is CASSHRGEATEAFF. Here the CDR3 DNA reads TGTGCCAGTAGTCACAGGGGTGAGGCCACTGAAGCTTTCTTT.

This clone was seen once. DNA for the CDR3: TGTGCCAGCAGGGTGGGACTAGCGGGAGTAGATACGCAGTATTTT. Its translation: CASRVGLAGVDTQYF. The genes are TRBV2 and TRBJ2-3; TRBD2 agrees at 14 bases. In germline, CDR1 is SNHLY, CDR2 FYNNEI. This CDR3 has 15 amino acids. J was trimmed by 5 bases and V by 6 bases; bases with no gene match: 4.

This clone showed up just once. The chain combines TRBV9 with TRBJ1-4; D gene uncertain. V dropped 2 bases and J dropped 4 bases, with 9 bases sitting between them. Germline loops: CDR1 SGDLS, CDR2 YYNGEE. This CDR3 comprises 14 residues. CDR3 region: CASSVEEDNEKLFF. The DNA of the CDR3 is TGTGCCAGCAGCGTCGAGGAGGATAATGAAAAACTGTTTTTT.

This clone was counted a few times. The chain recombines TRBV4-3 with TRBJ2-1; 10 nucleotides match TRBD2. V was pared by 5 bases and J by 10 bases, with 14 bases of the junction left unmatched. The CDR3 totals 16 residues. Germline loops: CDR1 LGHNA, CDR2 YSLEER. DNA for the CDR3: TGCGCCAGCAGCTCATGGACTAGCGGCTTGTCCGGGGAGCAGTTCTTC. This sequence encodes CASSSWTSGLSGEQFF.

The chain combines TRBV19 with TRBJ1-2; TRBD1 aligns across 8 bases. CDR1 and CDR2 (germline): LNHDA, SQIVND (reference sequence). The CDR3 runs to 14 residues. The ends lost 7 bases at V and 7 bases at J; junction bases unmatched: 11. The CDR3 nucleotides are TGTGCCAGTACCCCCCAGGGGGCTGGGGGTGGCTACACCTTC. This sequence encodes CASTPQGAGGGYTF.

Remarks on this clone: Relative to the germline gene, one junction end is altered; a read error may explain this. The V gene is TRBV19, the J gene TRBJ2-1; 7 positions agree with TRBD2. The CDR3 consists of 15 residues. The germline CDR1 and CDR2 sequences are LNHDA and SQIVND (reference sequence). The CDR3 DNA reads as TGTGCCAGTAGTATAGACGCCCTCGGACTAGTCCAACCCCTCTTC. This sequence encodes CASSIDALGLVQPLF.

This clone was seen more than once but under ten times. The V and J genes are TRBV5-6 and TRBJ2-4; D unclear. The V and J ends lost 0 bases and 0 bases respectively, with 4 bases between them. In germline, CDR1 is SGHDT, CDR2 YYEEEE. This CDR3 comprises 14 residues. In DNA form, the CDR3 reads TGTGCCAGCAGCTTGGCTTTAGCCAAAAACATTCAGTACTTC. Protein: CASSLALAKNIQYF.

The CDR3 loop reads CSGSGTEAFF. The CDR3, as DNA: TGCAGTGGTAGCGGCACTGAAGCTTTCTTT. The rearrangement links TRBV29-1 to TRBJ1-1; D is ambiguous. The CDR3 runs 10 residues. The V gene's germline CDR1 is SQVTM and CDR2 ANQGSEA.

CDR3 nucleotides: TGCGCCAGCAGCCCCATAACGGGAGGCTACCCTAGCTCCTACAATGAGCAGTTCTTC. Its translation: CASSPITGGYPSSYNEQFF. V is TRBV5-1 and J is TRBJ2-1; 7 bases are a match to TRBD2. Germline loops: CDR1 SGHRS, CDR2 YFSETQ. The V segment lost 4 bases and the J segment 0 bases; nucleotides outside the gene matches: 16. CDR3 length: 19 amino acids.

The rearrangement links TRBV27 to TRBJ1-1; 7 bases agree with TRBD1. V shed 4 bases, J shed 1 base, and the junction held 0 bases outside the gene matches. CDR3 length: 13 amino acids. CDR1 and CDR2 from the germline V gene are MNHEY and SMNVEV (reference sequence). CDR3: CASSWDRNTEAFF. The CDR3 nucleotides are TGTGCCAGCAGTTGGGACAGGAACACTGAAGCTTTCTTT.

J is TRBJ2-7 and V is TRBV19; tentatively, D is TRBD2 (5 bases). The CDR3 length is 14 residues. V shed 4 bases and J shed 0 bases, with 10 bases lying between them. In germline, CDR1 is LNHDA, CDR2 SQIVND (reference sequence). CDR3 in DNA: TGTGCCAGTAGTACATACCGGGACTCCTACGAGCAGTACTTC. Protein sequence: CASSTYRDSYEQYF.

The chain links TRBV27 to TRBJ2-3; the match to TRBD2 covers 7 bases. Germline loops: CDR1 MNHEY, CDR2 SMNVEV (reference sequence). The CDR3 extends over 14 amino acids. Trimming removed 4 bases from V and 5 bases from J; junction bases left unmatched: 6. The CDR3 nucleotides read TGTGCCAGCAGTTCCGGACTAGTTATAGATACGCAGTATTTT. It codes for CASSSGLVIDTQYF.

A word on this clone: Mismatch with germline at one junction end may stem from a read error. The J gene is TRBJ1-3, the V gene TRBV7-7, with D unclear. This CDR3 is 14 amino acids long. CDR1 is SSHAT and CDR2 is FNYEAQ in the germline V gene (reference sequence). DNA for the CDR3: TGTGCTAGCAGCTTACCGGGGACTGGAAACACCATATATTTT. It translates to CASSLPGTGNTIYF.

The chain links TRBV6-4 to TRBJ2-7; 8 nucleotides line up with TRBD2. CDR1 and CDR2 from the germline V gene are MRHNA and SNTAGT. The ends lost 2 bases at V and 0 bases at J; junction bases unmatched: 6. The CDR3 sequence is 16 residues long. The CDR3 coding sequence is TGTGCCAGCAGTGACCTGGCTAGCGGGCCCTCCTACGAGCAGTACTTC. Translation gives CASSDLASGPSYEQYF.